This T cell receptor beta chain was obtained from a study of cytomegalovirus exposure and HLA in healthy donors. Study-wide results and limits: When analyzed later, the rates of TCR association showed variation by HLA locus, with DRB1 the most and HLA-C the fewest.

To note about this clone: Its target is not known.

The PCR had 60 Vbeta and 13 Jbeta primers. Method: immunoSEQ multiplex PCR; TCRdb's copy keeps in-frame clones and lacks some. The sample has 150,000 to 200,000 clones, 80% to 85% seen once. The germline V gene has CDR1 MNHEY and CDR2 SVGAGI. CDR3 size: 14 residues. Sequenced input: PBMCs. This chain uses TRBV6-5 with TRBJ2-5, with 12 bases identical to TRBD1. The J call may be faulty, since TRBJ2-7 better matches the DNA end. This TCR derives from a man aged 35 to 55 in good health and CMV-seropositive. The CDR3 region is CASSYGTGGFEQYF. As DNA, the CDR3 is TGTGCCAGCAGTTACGGGACAGGGGGCTTCGAGCAGTACTTC.